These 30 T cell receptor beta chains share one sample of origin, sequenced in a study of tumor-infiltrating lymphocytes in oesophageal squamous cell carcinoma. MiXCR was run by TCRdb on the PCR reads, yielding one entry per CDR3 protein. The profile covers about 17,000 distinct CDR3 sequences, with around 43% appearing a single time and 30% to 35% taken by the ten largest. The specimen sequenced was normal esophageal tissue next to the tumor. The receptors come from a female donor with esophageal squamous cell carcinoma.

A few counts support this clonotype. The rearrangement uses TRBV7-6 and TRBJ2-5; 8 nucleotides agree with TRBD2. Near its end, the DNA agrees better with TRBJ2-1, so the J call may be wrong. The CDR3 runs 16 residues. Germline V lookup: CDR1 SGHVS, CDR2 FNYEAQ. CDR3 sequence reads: CASSPSGGRLVDEQFF. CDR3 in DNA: TGTGCCAGCAGCCCCTCCGGCGGGAGGTTGGTGGATGAGCAGTTCTTC.

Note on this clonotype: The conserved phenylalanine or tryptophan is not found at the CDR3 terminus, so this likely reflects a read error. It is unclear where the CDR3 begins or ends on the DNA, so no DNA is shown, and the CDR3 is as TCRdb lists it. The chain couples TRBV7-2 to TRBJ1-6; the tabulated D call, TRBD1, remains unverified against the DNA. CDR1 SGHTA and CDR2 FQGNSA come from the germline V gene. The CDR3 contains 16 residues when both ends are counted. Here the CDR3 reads CASRQTVLDSPLHFGN.

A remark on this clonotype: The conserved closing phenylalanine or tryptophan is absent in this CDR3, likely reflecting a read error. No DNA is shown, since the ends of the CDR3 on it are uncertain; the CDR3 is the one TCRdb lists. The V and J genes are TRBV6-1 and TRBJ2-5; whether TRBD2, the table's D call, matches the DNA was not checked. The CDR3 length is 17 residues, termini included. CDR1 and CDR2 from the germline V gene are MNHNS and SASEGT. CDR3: CASNRGLAGVVEQYFGS.

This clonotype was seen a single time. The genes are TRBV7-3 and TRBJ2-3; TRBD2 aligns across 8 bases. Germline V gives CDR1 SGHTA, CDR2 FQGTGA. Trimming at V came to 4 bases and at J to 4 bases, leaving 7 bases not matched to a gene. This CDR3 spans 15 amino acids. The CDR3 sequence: CASSSGTSLSDTQYF. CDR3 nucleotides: TGTGCCAGCAGCTCCGGGACTAGTCTTTCAGATACGCAGTATTTT. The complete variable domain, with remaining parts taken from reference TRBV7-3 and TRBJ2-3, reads GAGVSQTPSNKVTEKGKYVELRCDPISGHTALYWYRQSLGQGPEFLIYFQGTGAADDSGLPNDRFFAVRPEGSVSTLKIQRTERGDSAVYLCASSSGTSLSDTQYFGPGTRLTVL.

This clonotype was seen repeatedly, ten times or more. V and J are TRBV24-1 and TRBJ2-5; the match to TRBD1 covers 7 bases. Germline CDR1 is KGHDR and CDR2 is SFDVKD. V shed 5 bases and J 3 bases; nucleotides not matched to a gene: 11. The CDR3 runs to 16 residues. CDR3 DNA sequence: TGTGCCACCAGTGGAGGGGGCGAGAGGTTCGAAGAGACCCAGTACTTC. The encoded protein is CATSGGGERFEETQYF.

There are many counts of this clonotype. CDR3 loop: CASSPGALNEKLFF. The CDR3 coding sequence is TGTGCCAGCAGCCCCGGGGCCCTTAATGAAAAACTGTTTTTT. The rearrangement uses TRBV5-6 and TRBJ1-4, with D tentatively TRBD1 (5 bases). The germline CDR1 and CDR2 sequences are SGHDT and YYEEEE. CDR3 size: 14 residues. V gave up 4 bases and J gave up 4 bases, with 11 bases separating them.

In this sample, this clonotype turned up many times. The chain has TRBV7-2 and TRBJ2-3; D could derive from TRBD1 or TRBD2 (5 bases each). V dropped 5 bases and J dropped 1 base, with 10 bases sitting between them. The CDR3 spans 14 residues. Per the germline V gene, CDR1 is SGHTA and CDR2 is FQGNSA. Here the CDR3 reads CASSPLGRTDTQYF. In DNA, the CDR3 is TGTGCCAGCAGCCCCTTGGGACGCACAGATACGCAGTATTTT. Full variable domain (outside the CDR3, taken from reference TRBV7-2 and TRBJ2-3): GAGVSQSPSNKVTEKGKDVELRCDPISGHTALYWYRQSLGQGLEFLIYFQGNSAPDKSGLPSDRFSAERTGGSVSTLTIQRTQQEDSAVYLCASSPLGRTDTQYFGPGTRLTVL.

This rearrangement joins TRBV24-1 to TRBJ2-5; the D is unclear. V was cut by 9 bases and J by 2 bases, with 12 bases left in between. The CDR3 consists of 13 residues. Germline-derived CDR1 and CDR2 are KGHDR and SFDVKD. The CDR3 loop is CATAEQLQETQYF. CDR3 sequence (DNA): TGTGCCACCGCGGAGCAGCTACAAGAGACCCAGTACTTC.

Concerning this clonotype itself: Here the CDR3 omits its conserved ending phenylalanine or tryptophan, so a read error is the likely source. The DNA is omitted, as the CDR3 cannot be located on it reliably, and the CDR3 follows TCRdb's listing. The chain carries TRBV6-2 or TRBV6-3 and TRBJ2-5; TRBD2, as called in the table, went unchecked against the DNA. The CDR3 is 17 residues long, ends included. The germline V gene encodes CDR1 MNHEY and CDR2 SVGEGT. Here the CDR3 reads CASSDSPTPFYGYTFGS.

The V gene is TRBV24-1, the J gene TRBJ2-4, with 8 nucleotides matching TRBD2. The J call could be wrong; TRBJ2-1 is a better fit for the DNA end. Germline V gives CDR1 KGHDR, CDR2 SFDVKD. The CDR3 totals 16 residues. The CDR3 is CATSDTGTSGSKEQFF. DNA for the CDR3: TGTGCCACCAGTGATACCGGGACTAGTGGGTCTAAGGAGCAGTTCTTC.

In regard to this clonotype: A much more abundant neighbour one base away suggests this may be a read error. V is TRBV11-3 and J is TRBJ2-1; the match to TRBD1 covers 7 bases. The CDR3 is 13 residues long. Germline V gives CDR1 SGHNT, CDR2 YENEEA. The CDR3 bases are TGTGCCAGCAGCTTACGCCGGGACAGTGAGCCGTACTTC. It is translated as CASSLRRDSEPYF.

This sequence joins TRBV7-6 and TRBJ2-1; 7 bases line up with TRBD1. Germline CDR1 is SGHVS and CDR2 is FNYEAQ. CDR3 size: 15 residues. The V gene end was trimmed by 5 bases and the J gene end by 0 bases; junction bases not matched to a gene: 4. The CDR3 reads CASSMGQSSYNEQFF. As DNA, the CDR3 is TGTGCCAGCAGCATGGGACAGAGCTCCTACAATGAGCAGTTCTTC.

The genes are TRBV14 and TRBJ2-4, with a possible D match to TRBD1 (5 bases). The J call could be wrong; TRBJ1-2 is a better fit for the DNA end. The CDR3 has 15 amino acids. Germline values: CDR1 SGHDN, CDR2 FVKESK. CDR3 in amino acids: CASSHAGAGDGGYTF. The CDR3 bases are TGTGCCAGCAGCCACGCTGGGGCCGGGGACGGCGGCTACACCTTC.

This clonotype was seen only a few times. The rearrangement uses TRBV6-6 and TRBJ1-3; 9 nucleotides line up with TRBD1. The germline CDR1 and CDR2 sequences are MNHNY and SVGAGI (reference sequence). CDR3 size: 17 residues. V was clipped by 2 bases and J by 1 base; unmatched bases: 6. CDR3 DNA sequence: TGTGCCAGCAGTTACCCGGGACAGGGAAAATCTGGAAACACCATATATTTT. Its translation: CASSYPGQGKSGNTIYF.

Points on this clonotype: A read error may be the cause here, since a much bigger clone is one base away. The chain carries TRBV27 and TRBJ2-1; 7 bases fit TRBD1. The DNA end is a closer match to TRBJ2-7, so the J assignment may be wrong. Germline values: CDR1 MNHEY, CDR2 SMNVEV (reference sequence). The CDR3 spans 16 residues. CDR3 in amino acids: CASSLGGQAFYNEQYF. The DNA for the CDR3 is TGTGCCAGCAGCCTAGGAGGACAGGCGTTCTACAATGAGCAGTACTTC.

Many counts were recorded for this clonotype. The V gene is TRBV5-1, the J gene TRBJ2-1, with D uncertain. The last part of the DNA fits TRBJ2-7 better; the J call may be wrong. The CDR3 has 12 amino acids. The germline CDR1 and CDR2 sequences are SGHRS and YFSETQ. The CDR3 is CASRKEFGEQYF. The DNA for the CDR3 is TGCGCCAGCAGAAAGGAGTTCGGTGAGCAGTACTTC.

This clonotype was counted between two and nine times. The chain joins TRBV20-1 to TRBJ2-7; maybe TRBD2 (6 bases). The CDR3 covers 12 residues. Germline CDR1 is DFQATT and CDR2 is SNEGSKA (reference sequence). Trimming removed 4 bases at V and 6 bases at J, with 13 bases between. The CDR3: CSAKPGVGEQYF. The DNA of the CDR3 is TGCAGTGCTAAACCGGGGGTAGGCGAGCAGTACTTC.

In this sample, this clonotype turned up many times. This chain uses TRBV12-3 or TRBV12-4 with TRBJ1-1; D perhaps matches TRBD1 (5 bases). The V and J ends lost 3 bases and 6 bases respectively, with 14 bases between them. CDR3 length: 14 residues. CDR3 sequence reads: CASSFGGLHAEAFF. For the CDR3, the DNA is TGTGCCAGCAGTTTCGGGGGTCTTCATGCTGAAGCTTTCTTT.

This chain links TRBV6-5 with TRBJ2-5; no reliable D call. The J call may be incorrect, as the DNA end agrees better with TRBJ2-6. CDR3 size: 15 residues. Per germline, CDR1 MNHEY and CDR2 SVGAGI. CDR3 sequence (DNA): TGTGCCAGCAGAGCACCCCGGAGTGGGGCCAACGTCCTGACTTTC. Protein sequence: CASRAPRSGANVLTF.

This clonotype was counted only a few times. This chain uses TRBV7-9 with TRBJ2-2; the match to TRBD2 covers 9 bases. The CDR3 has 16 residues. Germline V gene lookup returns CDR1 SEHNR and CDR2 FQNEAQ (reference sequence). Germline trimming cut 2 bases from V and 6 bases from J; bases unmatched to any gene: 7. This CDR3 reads CASSLPGLASPGELFF. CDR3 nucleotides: TGTGCCAGCAGCTTACCGGGACTAGCCTCCCCCGGGGAGCTGTTTTTT.

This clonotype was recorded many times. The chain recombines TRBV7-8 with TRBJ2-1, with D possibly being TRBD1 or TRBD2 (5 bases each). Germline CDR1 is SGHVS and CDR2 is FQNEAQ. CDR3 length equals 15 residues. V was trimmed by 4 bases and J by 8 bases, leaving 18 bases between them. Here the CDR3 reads CASSYRGRGAHEQFF. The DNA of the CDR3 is TGTGCCAGCAGCTATCGGGGCAGAGGGGCACATGAGCAGTTCTTC. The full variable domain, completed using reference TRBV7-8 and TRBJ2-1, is GAGVSQSPRYKVAKRGQDVALRCDPISGHVSLFWYQQALGQGPEFLTYFQNEAQLDKSGLPSDRFFAERPEGSVSTLKIQRTQQEDSAVYLCASSYRGRGAHEQFFGPGTRLTVL.

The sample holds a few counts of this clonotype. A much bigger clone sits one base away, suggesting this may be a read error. The CDR3: CASSLDRGPANEKLYF. The CDR3 DNA reads as TGTGCCAGCAGTTTGGACAGGGGGCCGGCTAATGAAAAACTGTATTTT. The chain links TRBV6-5 to TRBJ2-3, with TRBD1 identical over 11 bases. This CDR3 spans 16 amino acids. The germline V gene encodes CDR1 MNHEY and CDR2 SVGAGI. The junction had 17 bases not matched to a gene; V was cut back by 4 bases and J by 14 bases.

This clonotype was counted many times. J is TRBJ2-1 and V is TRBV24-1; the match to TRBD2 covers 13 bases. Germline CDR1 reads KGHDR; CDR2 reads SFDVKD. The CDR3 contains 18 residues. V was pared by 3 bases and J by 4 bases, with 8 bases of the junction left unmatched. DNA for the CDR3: TGTGCCACCAGTGATGCCGCCCAGGGACTAGCGGGATACAATGAGCAGTTCTTC. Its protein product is CATSDAAQGLAGYNEQFF.

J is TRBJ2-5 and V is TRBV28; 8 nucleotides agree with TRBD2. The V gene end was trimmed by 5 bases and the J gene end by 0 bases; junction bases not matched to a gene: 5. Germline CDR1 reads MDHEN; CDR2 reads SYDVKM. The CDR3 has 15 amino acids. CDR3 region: CASSSGSGYQETQYF. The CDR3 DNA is TGTGCCAGCAGTAGCGGGAGCGGGTACCAAGAGACCCAGTACTTC.

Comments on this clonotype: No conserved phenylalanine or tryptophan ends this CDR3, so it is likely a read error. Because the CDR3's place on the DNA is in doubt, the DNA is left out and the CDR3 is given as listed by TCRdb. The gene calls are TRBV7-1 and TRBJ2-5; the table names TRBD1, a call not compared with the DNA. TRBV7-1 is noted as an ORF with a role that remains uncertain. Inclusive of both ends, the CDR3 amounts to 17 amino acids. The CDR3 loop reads CASSNRDRGSYEQYFGN.

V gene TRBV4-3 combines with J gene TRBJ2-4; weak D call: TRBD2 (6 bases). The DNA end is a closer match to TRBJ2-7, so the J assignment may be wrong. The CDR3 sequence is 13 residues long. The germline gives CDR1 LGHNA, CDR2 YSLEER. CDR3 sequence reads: CASSSRESHEQYF. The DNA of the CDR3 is TGCGCCAGCAGTTCGCGGGAATCCCACGAGCAGTACTTC.

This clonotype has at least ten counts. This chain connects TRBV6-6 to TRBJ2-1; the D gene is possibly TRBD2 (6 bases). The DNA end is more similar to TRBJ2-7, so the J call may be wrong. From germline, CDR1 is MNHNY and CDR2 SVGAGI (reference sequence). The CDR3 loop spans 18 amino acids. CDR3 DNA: TGTGCCAGCAGTTACTCGGGACGGGGGAGTAGCTCCTACAATGAGCAGTACTTC. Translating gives CASSYSGRGSSSYNEQYF.

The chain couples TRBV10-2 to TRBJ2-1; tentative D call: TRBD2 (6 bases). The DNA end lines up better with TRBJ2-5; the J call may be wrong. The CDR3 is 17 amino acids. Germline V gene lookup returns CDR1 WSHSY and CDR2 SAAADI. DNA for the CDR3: TGCGCCAGCAGCCCCGGAGGGGCGGGGTCTGCCCGAGAGACCCAGTACTTC. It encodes CASSPGGAGSARETQYF.

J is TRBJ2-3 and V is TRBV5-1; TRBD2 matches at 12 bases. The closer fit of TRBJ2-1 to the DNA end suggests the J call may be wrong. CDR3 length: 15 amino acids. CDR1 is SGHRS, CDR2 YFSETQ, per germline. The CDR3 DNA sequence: TGCGCCAGCAGCTTGGGACTAGCGGGGGTGGATGAGCAGTTCTTC. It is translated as CASSLGLAGVDEQFF.

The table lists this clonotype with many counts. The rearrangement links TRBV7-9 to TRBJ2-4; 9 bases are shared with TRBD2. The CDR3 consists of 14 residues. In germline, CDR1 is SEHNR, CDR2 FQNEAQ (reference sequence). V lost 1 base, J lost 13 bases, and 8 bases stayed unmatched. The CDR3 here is CASSLVAGGTGQYF. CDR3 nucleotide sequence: TGTGCCAGCAGCTTAGTGGCGGGGGGGACCGGGCAGTACTTC.